The 21 T cell receptor beta chains listed next were all sequenced from one sample in a study of blood T cell repertoires in COVID-19. Clones were read by immunoSEQ multiplex PCR, and TCRdb kept only the in-frame ones, dropping some. This table holds hundreds of thousands of clones, around 87% found once. Sequenced sample: PBMCs or T cells enriched from blood (not recorded which). The receptors stem from a woman between 45 and 65 years old who had recovered from COVID-19.

The chain combines TRBV12-5 with TRBJ1-1, with unresolved D. The CDR3 contains 15 residues. V shed 5 bases and J shed 1 base, with 14 bases lying between them. CDR1 LGHNT and CDR2 FRNRAP come from the germline V gene. DNA of the CDR3: TGTGCTAGTGGTCTCGGGATGGTGGAGAACACTGAAGCTTTCTTT. Translating it yields CASGLGMVENTEAFF.

CDR3 loop: CASSLGTPAGAYEQYF. CDR3 in DNA: TGTGCCAGCAGCTTAGGCACCCCGGCGGGAGCCTACGAGCAGTACTTC. The V gene is TRBV7-9, the J gene TRBJ2-7, with 7 positions matching TRBD2. Germline CDR1 is SEHNR and CDR2 is FQNEAQ (reference sequence). Trimming cost V 1 base and J 2 bases; bases outside gene matches: 8. This CDR3 spans 16 amino acids.

CDR3 DNA: TGCAGCGTTAATTCGAGGACAGCACCCTACGAGCAGTACTTC. It encodes CSVNSRTAPYEQYF. This rearrangement joins TRBV29-1 to TRBJ2-7; perhaps TRBD1 as D (6 bases). V gave up 5 bases and J gave up 2 bases, with 16 bases separating them. This CDR3 comprises 14 residues. CDR1 and CDR2 (germline): SQVTM, ANQGSEA.

V is TRBV30 and J is TRBJ2-1, with D possibly matching TRBD1 (5 bases). The length of the CDR3 is 13 residues. V was clipped by 4 bases and J by 3 bases, with 10 bases between them. Per the germline V gene, CDR1 is GTSNPN and CDR2 is SVGIG (reference sequence). CDR3: CAWNRGRYNEQFF. CDR3 DNA: TGTGCCTGGAATAGGGGTCGCTACAATGAGCAGTTCTTC.

The chain is built from TRBV19 and TRBJ1-5; 7 bases line up with TRBD1. The junction had 6 bases not matched to a gene; V was cut back by 10 bases and J by 0 bases. Looked up from germline, CDR1 is LNHDA and CDR2 is SQIVND (reference sequence). There are 14 residues in the CDR3. The CDR3 sequence: CAIGDSYSNQPQHF. DNA for the CDR3: TGTGCCATCGGGGACAGTTATAGCAATCAGCCCCAGCATTTT.

This clone was recorded once. The rearrangement links TRBV27 to TRBJ1-2; the D is unclear. Between the trimmed V and J ends, which lost 6 bases and 4 bases, there was a span of 18 bases. The length of the CDR3 is 15 residues. Germline values: CDR1 MNHEY, CDR2 SMNVEV (reference sequence). CDR3 residues: CASSLGRPSTYGYTF. DNA of the CDR3: TGTGCCAGCAGCCTCGGGAGGCCCTCCACCTATGGCTACACCTTC.

This sequence joins TRBV10-2 and TRBJ2-2, with 8 nucleotides matching TRBD2. CDR1 WSHSY and CDR2 SAAADI come from the germline V gene. This CDR3 region has 13 residues. The V gene end was trimmed by 10 bases and the J gene end by 3 bases; junction bases not matched to a gene: 4. The CDR3 nucleotides are TGCGCCACCTTACTAGCGGACACCGGGGAGCTGTTTTTT. This encodes CATLLADTGELFF.

CDR3 sequence reads: CASSLDRDREKAFF. CDR3 nucleotides: TGTGCCAGCAGCCTAGATCGGGACAGGGAAAAAGCTTTCTTT. The chain links TRBV3-1 (or the pseudogene TRBV3-2) to TRBJ1-1; 9 nucleotides line up with TRBD1. This CDR3 is built from 14 residues. The ends lost 4 bases at V and 9 bases at J; junction bases unmatched: 9. CDR1 LGHDT and CDR2 YNNKEL come from the germline V gene (reference sequence).

With respect to this clone: Other DNA sequences from this sample encode an identical CDR3 as well. This chain uses TRBV19 with TRBJ1-2, with D tentatively TRBD1 (5 bases). Trimming stripped 3 bases from V and 8 bases from J, with 13 bases between. The CDR3 is 13 residues long. Germline loops: CDR1 LNHDA, CDR2 SQIVND (reference sequence). CDR3 region: CASSMEGSRGYTF. The DNA of the CDR3 is TGTGCCAGTAGTATGGAGGGGTCTCGGGGCTACACCTTC. Drawing the rest from reference TRBV19 and TRBJ1-2, the complete variable domain is DGGITQSPKYLFRKEGQNVTLSCEQNLNHDAMYWYRQDPGQGLRLIYYSQIVNDFQKGDIAEGYSVSREKKESFPLTVTSAQKNPTAFYLCASSMEGSRGYTFGSGTRLTVV.

The V gene is TRBV27, the J gene TRBJ1-6, with 8 bases fitting TRBD1. Germline V gene data show CDR1 as MNHEY and CDR2 as SMNVEV (reference sequence). The CDR3 is 16 amino acids. V lost 6 bases to trimming and J lost 7 bases; unmatched junction nucleotides: 11. DNA of the CDR3: TGTGCCAGCAGCAATCCCAGGGGGCCGGGAAATTCACCCCTCCACTTT. Its translation: CASSNPRGPGNSPLHF.

The chain carries TRBV7-9 and TRBJ2-7; 11 nucleotides align to TRBD2. V lost 2 bases, J lost 4 bases, and 4 bases stayed unmatched. The CDR3 is 15 residues long. Germline V lookup: CDR1 SEHNR, CDR2 FQNEAQ (reference sequence). Written as DNA, the CDR3 is TGTGCCAGCAGCTTAACTAGCGGGAGTTTGTACGAGCAGTACTTC. Translated, it gives CASSLTSGSLYEQYF.

The chain uses TRBV6-6 and TRBJ1-3, with 7 bases matching TRBD1. The germline gives CDR1 MNHNY, CDR2 SVGAGI (reference sequence). V lost 5 bases, J lost 0 bases, and 10 bases stayed unmatched. The CDR3 contains 17 residues. CDR3 residues: CASSQTRQGRSGNTIYF. The DNA of the CDR3 is TGTGCCAGCAGTCAAACGAGACAGGGCCGCTCTGGAAACACCATATATTTT.

This chain links TRBV27 with TRBJ2-1; 8 nucleotides align to TRBD2. Germline V gives CDR1 MNHEY, CDR2 SMNVEV (reference sequence). This CDR3 is built from 14 residues. Trimming took 8 bases from V and 0 from J; bases not matched to a gene: 3. CDR3 nucleotides: TGTGCCAGCGCGGCGGGAGGCTCCTACAATGAGCAGTTCTTC. Translating it yields CASAAGGSYNEQFF.

This rearrangement joins TRBV11-1 to TRBJ1-1; no reliable D call. V lost 1 base, J lost 7 bases, and 10 bases lay in between. CDR3 size: 13 residues. Per the germline V gene, CDR1 is SGHAT and CDR2 is FQDESV (reference sequence). The CDR3 DNA follows: TGTGCCAGCAGCTTAGGATTCGAGGGTGAAGCTTTCTTT. Translated: CASSLGFEGEAFF.

The V gene is TRBV4-1, the J gene TRBJ1-2; 9 bases map to TRBD1. The germline V gene has CDR1 MGHRA and CDR2 YSYEKL. The CDR3 contains 13 residues. J gave up 8 bases and V 8 bases, and 9 bases lay outside the gene matches. The CDR3 loop is CASGQQGAGGYTF. CDR3 DNA: TGCGCCAGCGGGCAACAGGGGGCGGGGGGCTACACCTTC.

This clone was counted once. The chain is built from TRBV21-1 and TRBJ1-1; the table's D call, TRBD1, has no DNA check behind it. TRBV21-1 is annotated as a pseudogene. The CDR3 sequence is 16 residues long. CDR3 DNA sequence: TGTGCCAGCAGCAGAACCGGGACAGGGTCAGTATTGGATGCTTTCTTT. Protein: CASSRTGTGSVLDAFF.

This chain uses TRBV6-5 with TRBJ2-1, with a weak D call TRBD2 (5 bases). The V end lost 7 bases, the J end lost 4 bases, and 11 bases lay between the germline ends. The germline V gene encodes CDR1 MNHEY and CDR2 SVGAGI. The CDR3 contains 13 residues. The CDR3 DNA reads TGTGCCAGCAAGGGCGGGTTGTACAATGAGCAGTTCTTC. Translated: CASKGGLYNEQFF.

The V call is TRBV5-8, the J call TRBJ1-3, with unresolved D. Per the germline V gene, CDR1 is SGHTS and CDR2 is YDEGEE. V gave up 9 bases and J gave up 0 bases, with 13 bases separating them. CDR3 length: 14 residues. CDR3 nucleotides: TGTGCCATCCTTCGCGGCGTCTCTGGAAACACCATATATTTT. Translated: CAILRGVSGNTIYF.

This clone appeared a few times. The V and J genes are TRBV2 and TRBJ2-5; no definite D call. Germline-derived CDR1 and CDR2 are SNHLY and FYNNEI. V was pared by 6 bases and J by 2 bases, with 4 bases between. This CDR3 is built from 11 residues. The CDR3: CASSSQETQYF. CDR3 bases: TGTGCCAGCAGCTCTCAAGAGACCCAGTACTTC.

This rearrangement joins TRBV28 to TRBJ2-7; a possible D gene is TRBD1 (5 bases). The CDR3 consists of 13 residues. Germline CDR1 and CDR2: MDHEN and SYDVKM. The V gene lost 8 bases and the J gene lost 0 bases, with 11 bases spanning the gap. In DNA form, the CDR3 reads TGTGCCAGCCGTACAGGTTTCTCCTACGAGCAGTACTTC. Translated, it gives CASRTGFSYEQYF.

The CDR3 DNA sequence: TGTGCCAGCAGTTTATGGTCAGGGAACACTGAAGCTTTCTTT. It translates to CASSLWSGNTEAFF. This chain joins TRBV27 and TRBJ1-1; no reliable D call. Germline V CDR1 and CDR2: MNHEY, SMNVEV (reference sequence). The CDR3 is 14 amino acids. Between the trimmed V and J ends, which lost 1 base and 1 base, there was a span of 7 bases.